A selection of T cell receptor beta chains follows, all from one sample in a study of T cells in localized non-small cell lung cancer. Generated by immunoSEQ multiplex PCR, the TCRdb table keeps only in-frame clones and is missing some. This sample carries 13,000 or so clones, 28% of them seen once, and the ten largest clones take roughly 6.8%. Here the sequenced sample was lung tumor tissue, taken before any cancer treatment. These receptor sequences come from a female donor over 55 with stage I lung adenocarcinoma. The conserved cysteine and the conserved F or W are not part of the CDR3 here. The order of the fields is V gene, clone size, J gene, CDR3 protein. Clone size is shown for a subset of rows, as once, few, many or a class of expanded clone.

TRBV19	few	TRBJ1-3	ASSPQGTGNTIY
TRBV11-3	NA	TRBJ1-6	ASSLDRPGRSPLH
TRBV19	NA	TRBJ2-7	ASSIGRGNSYEQY
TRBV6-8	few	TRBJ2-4	ASNSDQGGIQY
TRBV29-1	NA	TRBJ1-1	SVPITTWDPFGEAF
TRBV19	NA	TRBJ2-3	ASSISRGGTDTQY
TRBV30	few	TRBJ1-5	AWSSPTRGPYSNQPQH
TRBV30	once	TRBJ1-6	AWSVSQGSYNSPLH
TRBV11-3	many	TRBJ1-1	ASSWGGGVNTEAF
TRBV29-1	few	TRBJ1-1	SVEVGGNTEAF
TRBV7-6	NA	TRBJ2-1	ASSYGDSSYNEQF
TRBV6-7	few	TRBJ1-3	ASSYGTEGNTIY
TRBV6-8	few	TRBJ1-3	ASSASGKAGNTIY
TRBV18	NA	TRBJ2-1	ASSPPRAGTYNEQF
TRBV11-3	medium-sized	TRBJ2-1	ASSLAFETSGRDEQF
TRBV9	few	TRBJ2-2	ASSVVSGGPRTGELF
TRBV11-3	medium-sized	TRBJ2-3	ASSLPGGQNTDTQY
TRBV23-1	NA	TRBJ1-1	ASSQEATWNTEAF
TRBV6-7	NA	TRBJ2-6	ANHNISGANVLT
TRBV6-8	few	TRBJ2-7	ASSGQGGRGEQY
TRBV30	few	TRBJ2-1	AWGFGVGYNEQF
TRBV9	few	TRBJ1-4	ASTPNVGTAEKLF
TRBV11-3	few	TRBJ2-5	ASSFGTTNLETQY
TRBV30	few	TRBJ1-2	AWSVPGSRGYGYT
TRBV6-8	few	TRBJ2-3	ASSVDRTSTDTQY
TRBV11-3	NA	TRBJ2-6	ASSTTAQGNVLT
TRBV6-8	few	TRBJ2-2	AAGGTGGTGELF
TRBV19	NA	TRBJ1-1	ASSRSTGDFAAF
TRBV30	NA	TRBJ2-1	AWSVSVSYNEQF
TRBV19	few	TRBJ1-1	ASSLDLGWASEAF
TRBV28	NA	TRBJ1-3	ASSLFSDTIY
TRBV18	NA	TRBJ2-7	ASSRPSSYEQY